A single sample is the source of the 4 T cell receptor beta chains below, sequenced in a study of human T cells and chemical hapten exposure. TCRdb fed the RACE reads into MiXCR, producing one record per CDR3 protein. The sample carries about 400,000 distinct CDR3 sequences, about 6% recorded once. Time point described: patch test 2, 6 weeks after DPC sensitization. Treatment noted: therapeutic diphenylcyclopropenone sensitization with weekly scalp DPC. The sequences come from whole blood, collected in connection with sensitization to the hapten diphenylcyclopropenone (DPC). The receptors come from a woman aged 18-29 years with alopecia areata. Some clones in this sample may be carry-over from other donors' samples.

There are many counts of this clonotype. The J gene is TRBJ1-1, the V gene TRBV15, with TRBD1 matching 7 bases. The V segment lost 3 bases and the J segment 4 bases; nucleotides outside the gene matches: 5. CDR1 and CDR2 (germline): LNHNV, YYDKDF (reference sequence). There are 14 residues in the CDR3. This chain's CDR3 is CATSRNRGGTEAFF. CDR3 bases: TGTGCCACCAGCAGGAACAGGGGAGGCACTGAAGCTTTCTTT.

Many counts were recorded for this clonotype. The chain couples TRBV7-9 to TRBJ1-1; D gene uncertain. The CDR3 runs 13 residues. V lost 5 bases to trimming and J lost 6 bases, with 13 bases between them. The germline V gene has CDR1 SEHNR and CDR2 FQNEAQ (reference sequence). The chain's CDR3 is CASSLTEIPEAFF. The CDR3 region has the DNA TGTGCCAGCAGCCTTACAGAGATTCCTGAAGCTTTCTTT. Full variable domain (remainder filled in from reference TRBV7-9 and TRBJ1-1): DTGVSQNPRHKITKRGQNVTFRCDPISEHNRLYWYRQTLGQGPEFLTYFQNEAQLEKSRLLSDRFSAERPKGSFSTLEIQRTEQGDSAMYLCASSLTEIPEAFFGQGTRLTVV.

The V gene is TRBV29-1, the J gene TRBJ2-3; tentative D call: TRBD2 (5 bases). This CDR3 region has 12 residues. V lost 6 bases to trimming and J lost 4 bases, with 11 bases between them. The germline gives CDR1 SQVTM, CDR2 ANQGSEA. The chain's CDR3 is CSVLGAPDTQYF. The CDR3 bases are TGCAGCGTACTAGGAGCCCCAGATACGCAGTATTTT.

This clonotype has only a few counts. The chain carries TRBV7-6 and TRBJ2-1; 9 bases match TRBD2. The ends lost 5 bases at V and 15 bases at J; junction bases unmatched: 11. CDR1 and CDR2 (germline): SGHVS, FNYEAQ. The CDR3 extends over 13 amino acids. The CDR3 bases are TGTGCCAGCAGCGCCTCTAGCGGGGCTTTATGGTTCTTC. This encodes CASSASSGALWFF.